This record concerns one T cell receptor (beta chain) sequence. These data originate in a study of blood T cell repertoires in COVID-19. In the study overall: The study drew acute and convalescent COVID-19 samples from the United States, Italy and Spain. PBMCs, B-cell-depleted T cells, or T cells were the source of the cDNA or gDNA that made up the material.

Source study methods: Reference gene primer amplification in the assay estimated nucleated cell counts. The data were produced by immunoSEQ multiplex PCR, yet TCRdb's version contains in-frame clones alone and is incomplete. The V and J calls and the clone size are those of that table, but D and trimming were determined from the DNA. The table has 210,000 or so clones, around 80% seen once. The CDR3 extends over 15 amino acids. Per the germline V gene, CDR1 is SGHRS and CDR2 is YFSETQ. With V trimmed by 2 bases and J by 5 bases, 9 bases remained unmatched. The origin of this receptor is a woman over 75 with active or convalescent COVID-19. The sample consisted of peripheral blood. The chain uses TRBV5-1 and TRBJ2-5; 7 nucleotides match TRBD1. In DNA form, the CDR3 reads TGCGCCAGCAGCTTCGGACAGGCCCTCGGTGAGACCCAGTACTTC. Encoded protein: CASSFGQALGETQYF.